This T cell receptor (beta chain) was recovered during a study of CD8+CD57+ T cells in acquired aplastic anemia. The CDR3 extends over 14 amino acids. Germline CDR1 MRHNA, CDR2 SNTAGT. Deletions cut 0 bases from V and 1 base from J, with 5 bases between. TCR beta VDJ and CDR3 profiles were obtained from a genomic DNA template. MiXCR, run by TCRdb on the reads, gives a single entry per CDR3 protein. The table lists hundreds of thousands of distinct CDR3 sequences, 65% to 80% of them singletons, with 4% in the top ten. In this sample, this clonotype turned up many times. Antigen specificity is unknown. The study, taken as a whole, reports: Patients shared 25 to 30 CD8+ CDR3 sequences with controls.

The specimen sequenced was sorted CD4+, CD8+, or CD8+CD57+ T cells (not recorded which) from PBMCs. The chain joins TRBV6-4 to TRBJ2-3; maybe TRBD2 (5 bases). This TCR derives from a human donor in good health, serving as a control. Here the CDR3 DNA reads TGTGCCAGCAGTGACTCAGCGGGCACAGATACGCAGTATTTT. Translating it yields CASSDSAGTDTQYF.